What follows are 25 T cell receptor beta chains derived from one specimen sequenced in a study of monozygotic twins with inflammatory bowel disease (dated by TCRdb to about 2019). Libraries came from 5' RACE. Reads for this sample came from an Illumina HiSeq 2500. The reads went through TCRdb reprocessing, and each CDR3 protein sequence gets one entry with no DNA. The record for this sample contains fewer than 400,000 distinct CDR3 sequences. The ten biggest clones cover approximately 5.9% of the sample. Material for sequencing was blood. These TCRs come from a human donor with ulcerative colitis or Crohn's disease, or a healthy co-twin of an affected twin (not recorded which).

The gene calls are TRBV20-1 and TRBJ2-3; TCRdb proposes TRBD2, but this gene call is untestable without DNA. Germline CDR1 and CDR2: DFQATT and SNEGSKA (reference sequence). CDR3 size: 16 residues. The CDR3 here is CSASVGRDSFADTQYF.

CDR3 sequence: CSASDTRGTDTQYF. The V and J genes are TRBV20-1 and TRBJ2-3. The germline V gene encodes CDR1 DFQATT and CDR2 SNEGSKA (reference sequence). The CDR3 has 14 residues.

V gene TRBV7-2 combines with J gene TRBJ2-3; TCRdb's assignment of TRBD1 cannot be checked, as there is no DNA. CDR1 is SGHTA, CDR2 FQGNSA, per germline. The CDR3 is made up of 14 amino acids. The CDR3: CASSRDPGPDTQYF. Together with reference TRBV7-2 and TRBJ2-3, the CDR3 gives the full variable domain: GAGVSQSPSNKVTEKGKDVELRCDPISGHTALYWYRQSLGQGLEFLIYFQGNSAPDKSGLPSDRFSAERTGGSVSTLTIQRTQQEDSAVYLCASSRDPGPDTQYFGPGTRLTVL.

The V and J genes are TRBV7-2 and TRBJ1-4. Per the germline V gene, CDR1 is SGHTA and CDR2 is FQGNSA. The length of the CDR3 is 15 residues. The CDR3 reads CASSRTPATNEKLFF.

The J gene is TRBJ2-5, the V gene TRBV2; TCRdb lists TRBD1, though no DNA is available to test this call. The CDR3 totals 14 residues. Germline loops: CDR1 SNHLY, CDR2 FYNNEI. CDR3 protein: CASSGDRGSETQYF. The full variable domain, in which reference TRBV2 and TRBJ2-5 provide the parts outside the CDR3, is EPEVTQTPSHQVTQMGQEVILRCVPISNHLYFYWYRQILGQKVEFLVSFYNNEISEKSEIFDDQFSVERPDGSNFTLKIRSTKLEDSAMYFCASSGDRGSETQYFGPGTRLLVL.

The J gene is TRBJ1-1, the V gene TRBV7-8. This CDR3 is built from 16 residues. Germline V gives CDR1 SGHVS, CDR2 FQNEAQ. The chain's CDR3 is CASSSTRVHAGTEAFF. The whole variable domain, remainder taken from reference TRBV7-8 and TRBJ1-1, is GAGVSQSPRYKVAKRGQDVALRCDPISGHVSLFWYQQALGQGPEFLTYFQNEAQLDKSGLPSDRFFAERPEGSVSTLKIQRTQQEDSAVYLCASSSTRVHAGTEAFFGQGTRLTVV.

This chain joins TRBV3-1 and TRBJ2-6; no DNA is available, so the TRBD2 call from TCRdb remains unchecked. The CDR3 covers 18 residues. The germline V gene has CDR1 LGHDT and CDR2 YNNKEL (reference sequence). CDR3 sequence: CASSLGLAGISGANVLTF.

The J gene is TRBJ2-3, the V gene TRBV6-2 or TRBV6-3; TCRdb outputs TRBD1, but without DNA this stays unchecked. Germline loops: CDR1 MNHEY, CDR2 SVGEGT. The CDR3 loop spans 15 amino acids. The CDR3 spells CASSYLSLRADTQYF.

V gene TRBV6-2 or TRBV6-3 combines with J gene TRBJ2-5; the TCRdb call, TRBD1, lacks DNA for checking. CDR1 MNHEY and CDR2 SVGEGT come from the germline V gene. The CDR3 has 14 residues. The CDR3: CASSLDRGQETQYF.

This CDR3 is CASSVGRSLTGELFF. V usage is TRBV9 and J usage is TRBJ2-2. Looked up from germline, CDR1 is SGDLS and CDR2 is YYNGEE. The CDR3 is 15 amino acids.

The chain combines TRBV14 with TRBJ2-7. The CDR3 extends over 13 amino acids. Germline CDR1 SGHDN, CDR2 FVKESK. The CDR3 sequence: CASSQDNGVEQYF.

The CDR3 spells CASSFRSQETQYF. The V call is TRBV12-3 or TRBV12-4, the J call TRBJ2-5. CDR3 length: 13 amino acids.

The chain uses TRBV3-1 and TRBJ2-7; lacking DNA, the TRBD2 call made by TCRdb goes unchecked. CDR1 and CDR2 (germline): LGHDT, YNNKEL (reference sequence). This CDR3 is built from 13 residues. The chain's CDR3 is CASSPGVAFEQYF.

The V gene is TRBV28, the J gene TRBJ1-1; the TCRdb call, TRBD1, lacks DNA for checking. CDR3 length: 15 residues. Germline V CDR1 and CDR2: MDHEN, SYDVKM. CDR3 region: CASSAMTGMNTEAFF.

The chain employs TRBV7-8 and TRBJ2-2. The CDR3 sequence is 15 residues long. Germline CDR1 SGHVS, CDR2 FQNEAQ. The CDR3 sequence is CASSLVGSSTGELFF.

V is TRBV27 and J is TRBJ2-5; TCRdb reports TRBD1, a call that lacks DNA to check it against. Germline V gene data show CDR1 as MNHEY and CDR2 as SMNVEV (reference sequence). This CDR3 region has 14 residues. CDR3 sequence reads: CASSIRDRQETQYF.

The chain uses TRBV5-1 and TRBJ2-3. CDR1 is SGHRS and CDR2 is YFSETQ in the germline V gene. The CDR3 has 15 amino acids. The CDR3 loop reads CASSGQMSSTDTQYF.

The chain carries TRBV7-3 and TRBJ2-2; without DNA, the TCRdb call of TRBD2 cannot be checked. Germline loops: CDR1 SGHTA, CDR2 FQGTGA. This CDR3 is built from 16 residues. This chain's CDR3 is CASSTGLAVDTGELFF.

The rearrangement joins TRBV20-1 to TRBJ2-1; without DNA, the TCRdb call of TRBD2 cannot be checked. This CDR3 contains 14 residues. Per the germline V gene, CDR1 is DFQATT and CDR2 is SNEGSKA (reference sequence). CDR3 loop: CSAPGTSGRNEQFF.

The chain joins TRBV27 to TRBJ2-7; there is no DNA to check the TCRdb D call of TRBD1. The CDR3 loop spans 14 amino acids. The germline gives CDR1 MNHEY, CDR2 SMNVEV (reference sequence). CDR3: CASSHPTGFGEQYF.

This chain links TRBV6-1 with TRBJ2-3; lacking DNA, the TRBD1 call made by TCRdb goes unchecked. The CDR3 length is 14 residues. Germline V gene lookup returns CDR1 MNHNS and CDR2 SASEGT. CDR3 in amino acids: CASRGTGSTDTQYF.

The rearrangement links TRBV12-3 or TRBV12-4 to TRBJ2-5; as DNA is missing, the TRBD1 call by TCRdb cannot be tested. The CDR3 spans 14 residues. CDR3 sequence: CASHRTGGQETQYF.

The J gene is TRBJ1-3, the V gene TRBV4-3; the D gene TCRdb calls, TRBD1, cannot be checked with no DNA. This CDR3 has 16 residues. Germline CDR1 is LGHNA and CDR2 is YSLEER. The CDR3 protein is CASSQTQGGGRNTIYF.

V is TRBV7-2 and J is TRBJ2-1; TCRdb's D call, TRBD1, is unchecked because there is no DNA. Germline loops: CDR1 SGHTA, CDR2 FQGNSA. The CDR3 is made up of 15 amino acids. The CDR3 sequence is CASSLSRGNYNEQFF. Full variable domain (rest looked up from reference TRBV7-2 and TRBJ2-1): GAGVSQSPSNKVTEKGKDVELRCDPISGHTALYWYRQSLGQGLEFLIYFQGNSAPDKSGLPSDRFSAERTGGSVSTLTIQRTQQEDSAVYLCASSLSRGNYNEQFFGPGTRLTVL.

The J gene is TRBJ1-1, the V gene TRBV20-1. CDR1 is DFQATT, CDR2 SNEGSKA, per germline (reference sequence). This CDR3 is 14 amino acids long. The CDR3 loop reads CSAAELYTNTEAFF.